This is a list of T cell receptor beta chains from one sample in a study of T cell repertoires in cytomegalovirus infection. TCRdb reprocessed the reads via MiXCR and lists one record per CDR3 protein. The sample lists around 200,000 distinct CDR3 sequences; roughly 17% were seen once. Sequencing was done on a sample of CD8+ T cells from PBMCs. These receptors originate from a human donor in good health (CMV status not recorded). Some clones in this sample may be carry-over from other donors' samples. Both conserved end residues are part of each CDR3. D genes are given only for firm matches. The size of a clone is reported for some rows only, either as once, few or many, or as a class for expanded clones.

>TRBJ2-1|NA|NA|TRBV24-1
TGTGCCACCAGTGGAACAGGGTTTGAGCAGTTCTTC
CATSGTGFEQFF
>TRBJ1-3|few|NA|TRBV29-1
TGCAGCGCTCTGGACCCGAACTCTGGAAACACCATATATTTT
CSALDPNSGNTIYF
>TRBJ2-7|NA|NA|TRBV12-5
TGTGACGATCAGGGCGCAGCCTACGAGCAGTACTTC
CDDQGAAYEQYF
>TRBJ2-2|few|TRBD1|TRBV11-3
TGTGCCAGCAGCTTCAGACAGGGTCGGACCGGGGAGCTGTTTTTT
CASSFRQGRTGELFF
>TRBJ2-7|NA|NA|TRBV28
TGTGCCAGCACCCGGTGGGGCGACGAGCAGTACTTC
CASTRWGDEQYF
>TRBJ2-3|few|NA|TRBV7-2
TGTGCCAGCAGCTTAGGACGGAGTCGACGCACAGATACGCAGTATTTT
CASSLGRSRRTDTQYF
>TRBJ1-3|few|TRBD1|TRBV7-9
TGTGCCAGCAGGTCACAGGGGAGCTCTGGAAACACCATATATTTT
CASRSQGSSGNTIYF
>TRBJ2-2|few|NA|TRBV9
TGTGCCAGCACCATCAGGGGTGGAGGGGAAACCGGGGAGCTGTTTTTT
CASTIRGGGETGELFF
>TRBJ2-7|NA|NA|TRBV7-8
TGTGCCAGCAGCACCACACCGCTGTTGTCCTACGACGAGCAGTACTTC
CASSTTPLLSYDEQYF
>TRBJ2-7|few|NA|TRBV14
TGTGCCAGCAGCCAGATGAGGGACGAGCAGTACTTC
CASSQMRDEQYF
>TRBJ2-4|NA|NA|TRBV6-1
TGTGCCAGCAGTGAAGGGGACACCGGCATTCAGTACTTC
CASSEGDTGIQYF
>TRBJ2-7|many|TRBD1|TRBV7-2
TGTGCCAGCAGCTCCGGACAGGGGAACTACGAGCAGTACTTC
CASSSGQGNYEQYF
>TRBJ1-2|few|TRBD1|TRBV9
TGTGCCAGCAGCGTGTCAGGGGGCGAGAACTATGGCTACACCTTC
CASSVSGGENYGYTF
>TRBJ1-1|many|TRBD1|TRBV4-2
TGTGCCAGCAGCCAAGTCCTCGGGGAGGGACAGGGGGCAGTGAACACTGAAGCTTTCTTT
CASSQVLGEGQGAVNTEAFF
>TRBJ2-7|NA|NA|TRBV6-5
TGTGCCAGCAGTTACGGTCACGAGCAGTACTTC
CASSYGHEQYF
>TRBJ2-7|NA|NA|TRBV20-1
TGCAGTGCCCTCTGGGGGAACGAGCAGTACTTC
CSALWGNEQYF
>TRBJ2-1|few|NA|TRBV12-3/TRBV12-4
TGTGCCAGCAGTTTTCTCCCGCGGAGCTCCTACAATGAGCAGTTCTTC
CASSFLPRSSYNEQFF
>TRBJ2-3|few|NA|TRBV19
TGTGCCAGTAGTGCCACAGGCAGCTGGGGCACAGATACGCAGTATTTT
CASSATGSWGTDTQYF
>TRBJ2-3|NA|TRBD1|TRBV25-1
TGTGCCAGCGGCCTAGTGGACAGGGGCACAGATACGCAGTATTTT
CASGLVDRGTDTQYF
>TRBJ1-6|NA|NA|TRBV7-9
TGTGCCAGCAGCTTGCTTTTAGGGACCTCACCCCTCCACTTT
CASSLLLGTSPLHF
>TRBJ2-4|NA|NA|TRBV28
TGTGCCAGCAGTTTAAAGTACGGCAAAAACAGGCAGTACTTC
CASSLKYGKNRQYF
>TRBJ1-6|NA|TRBD1|TRBV20-1
TGCAGTGCTAGAGATTTCGCCACAGGGGGAGCCCTCCACTTT
CSARDFATGGALHF
>TRBJ1-1|NA|NA|TRBV7-9
TGTGCCAGCAGCTTAGGGGGATTGGGTCATAACACTGAAGCTTTCTTT
CASSLGGLGHNTEAFF
>TRBJ2-7|NA|NA|TRBV7-2
TGTGCCAGCAGCTTAGCGCTGATTTCCTACGAGCAGTACTTC
CASSLALISYEQYF
>TRBJ2-7|few|NA|TRBV7-8
TGTGCCAGCAGCTTGGGTCGGGAGTCGGGAAACTCCTACGAGCAGTACTTC
CASSLGRESGNSYEQYF
>TRBJ2-7|NA|NA|TRBV2
TGTGCCAGCAGTGAACTCGATCCGAGCTCCTACGAGCAGTACTTC
CASSELDPSSYEQYF
>TRBJ1-4|NA|NA|TRBV7-2
TGTGCCAGCAGCTTGGGACAAAACGAAAAACTGTTTTTT
CASSLGQNEKLFF
>TRBJ2-7|few|NA|TRBV5-5
TGTGCCAGCAGCTCGCAGGGGAGAAACTACGAGCAGTACTTC
CASSSQGRNYEQYF
>TRBJ1-3|few|NA|TRBV5-1
TGCGCCAGCAGCCCCTCGCAGCCCAACTCTGGAAACACCATATATTTT
CASSPSQPNSGNTIYF
>TRBJ2-4|NA|NA|TRBV19
TGTGCCAGTAGTATTGAAACAGGGACTCTAGCCAAAAACATTCAGTACTTC
CASSIETGTLAKNIQYF
>TRBJ2-7|few|NA|TRBV10-3
TGTGCCATCAGTGCCAAGACCGGGGCCACCCCCTACGAGCAGTACTTC
CAISAKTGATPYEQYF
>TRBJ2-2|few|TRBD1|TRBV28
TGTGCCAGCAGTTTATTAACAGGGGGAGCCACCGGGGAGCTGTTTTTT
CASSLLTGGATGELFF
>TRBJ1-5|NA|NA|TRBV28
TGTGCCAGCAGTTTAAACGGAGTCAATCAGCCCCAGCATTTT
CASSLNGVNQPQHF
>TRBJ1-6|few|NA|TRBV12-3/TRBV12-4
TGTGCCAGCAGTCCCACCCCGCTGTACCACGACAAGAATTCACCCCTCCACTTT
CASSPTPLYHDKNSPLHF
>TRBJ2-7|NA|TRBD1|TRBV27
TGTGCCAGCAGTCCCACAGGGGCACGCGAGCAGTACTTC
CASSPTGAREQYF
>TRBJ2-3|NA|NA|TRBV12-3/TRBV12-4
TGTGCCAGCAGTCCCGGGGCGTCCGGCACAGATACGCAGTATTTT
CASSPGASGTDTQYF
>TRBJ2-3|few|NA|TRBV24-1
TGTGCCACCAGTGATTTGCAGGGTCCAGATACGCAGTATTTT
CATSDLQGPDTQYF
>TRBJ2-2|few|NA|TRBV29-1
TGCAGCGTTTACGCGAACACCGGGGAGCTGTTTTTT
CSVYANTGELFF
>TRBJ2-3|NA|TRBD1|TRBV19
TGTGCCAGTAGTATCCTTACAGGGGTCGGTGAAGATACGCAGTATTTT
CASSILTGVGEDTQYF
>TRBJ1-1|many|NA|TRBV7-8
TGTGCCAGCAGCACTCTAGGGACGACGAACACTGAAGCTTTCTTT
CASSTLGTTNTEAFF